This is a list of T cell receptor beta chains from one sample in a study of blood T cell repertoires in COVID-19. Profiling relied on immunoSEQ multiplex PCR, and the TCRdb table lists in-frame clones only, not all of them. The sample shows over 100,000 clones, 75% to 90% of them seen only once. The sequencing input was peripheral blood. The receptors stem from a human donor in a cohort sampled during active COVID-19. Both conserved end residues are part of each CDR3. Fields, in order: V gene, D gene, clone size, J gene, CDR3 DNA, CDR3 protein. A D gene is named only where the DNA matches it firmly. Expanded clones get a size class; other rows say once, few or many, or leave the size out.

>TRBV5-6|.|.|TRBJ2-2
TGTGCCAGCAGCTTGGCGGTAGCCGGGGAGCTGTTTTTT
CASSLAVAGELFF
>TRBV18|TRBD1|.|TRBJ1-2
TGTGCCAGCTCAGGGGACAGGTCCTATGGCTACACCTTC
CASSGDRSYGYTF
>TRBV6-5|TRBD1|.|TRBJ2-7
TGTGCCAGCAGTCCGAGGACAGGGGGCTCCTACGAGCAGTACTTC
CASSPRTGGSYEQYF
>TRBV19|TRBD1|.|TRBJ2-4
TGTGCCAGTAGTATCGTAGGGACAGGGAGGACCAAAAACATTCAGTACTTC
CASSIVGTGRTKNIQYF
>TRBV7-2|TRBD1|.|TRBJ1-3
TGTGCCAGCAGCTTAACCCCGACAGGGGTTGGAAACACCATATATTTT
CASSLTPTGVGNTIYF
>TRBV7-9|.|.|TRBJ2-2
TGTGCCAGCAGCTTAGTATCTAGCACCGGGGAGCTGTTTTTT
CASSLVSSTGELFF
>TRBV12-1|.|.|TRBJ1-1
TGTGCCAGCAACAAGGGACTGGGAAATCAAGCTTTCTTT
CASNKGLGNQAFF
>TRBV28|TRBD1|.|TRBJ1-5
TGTGCCAGCAAGGGACAGCTTCATCAGCCCCAGCATTTT
CASKGQLHQPQHF
>TRBV7-2|TRBD1|.|TRBJ2-7
TGTGCCAGCAGCCACCGACAGGGGAAGTATTACGAGCAGTACTTC
CASSHRQGKYYEQYF
>TRBV5-5|.|once|TRBJ2-5
TGTGCCAGCAGCTTGGAGACAGTGGAGACCCAGTACTTC
CASSLETVETQYF
>TRBV7-9|TRBD1|.|TRBJ1-6
TGTGCCATCCTAAGTTGGCAGGGGGATAATTCACCCCTCCACTTT
CAILSWQGDNSPLHF
>TRBV28|TRBD1|.|TRBJ1-3
TGTGCCAGCAGTCCGGGACAGATTCTCTCTGGAAACACCATATATTTT
CASSPGQILSGNTIYF
>TRBV2|TRBD1|few|TRBJ1-2
TGTGCCAGCAGAGAGGGGACAGGGATTTATGGCTACACCTTC
CASREGTGIYGYTF
>TRBV6-5|TRBD1|.|TRBJ1-6
TGTGCCAGCCGGGACAGGGGCGGTTCACCCCTCCACTTT
CASRDRGGSPLHF
>TRBV6-5|.|.|TRBJ1-2
TGTGCCAGCAGCTACGGGCAGAGGGACTATGGCTACACCTTC
CASSYGQRDYGYTF
>TRBV18|TRBD1|.|TRBJ2-5
TGTGCCAGCTCGTTGGGACAGGGAGAGACCCAGTACTTC
CASSLGQGETQYF
>TRBV28|TRBD2|.|TRBJ2-5
TGTGCCAGCATCCCAGGGGGGCTAGCGGGGGTCCAAGAGACCCAGTACTTC
CASIPGGLAGVQETQYF
>TRBV6-6|.|.|TRBJ2-7
TGTGCCAGCAGTTACTCCGCCGACAGGTACGAGCAGTACTTC
CASSYSADRYEQYF
>TRBV7-9|.|.|TRBJ1-1
TGTGCCAGCAGCTTACTCAGACAGGAGAACACTGAAGCTTTCTTT
CASSLLRQENTEAFF
>TRBV27|.|.|TRBJ1-5
TGTGCCAGCCGGCGACAAAATCAGCCCCAGCATTTT
CASRRQNQPQHF
>TRBV7-9|.|.|TRBJ1-1
TGTGCCAGCAGCCTGGACAAGCCTAACACTGAAGCTTTCTTT
CASSLDKPNTEAFF
>TRBV6-2/TRBV6-3|.|.|TRBJ2-7
TGTGCCAGCAGTTACCCAAACGTCCGGGACTTCATATTCTACGAGCAGTACTTC
CASSYPNVRDFIFYEQYF
>TRBV18|TRBD1|.|TRBJ1-5
TGTGCCAGCTCACTTCTACCGGGACAGGATAATCAGCCCCAGCATTTT
CASSLLPGQDNQPQHF
>TRBV18|.|.|TRBJ1-1
TGTGCCAGCTCACCACCTGACCCCAGGGGCACTGAAGCTTTCTTT
CASSPPDPRGTEAFF
>TRBV5-4|.|.|TRBJ1-2
TGTGCCAGCAGCCGACCAGACAGGACGGTAGGCTACACCTTC
CASSRPDRTVGYTF
>TRBV2|.|.|TRBJ2-5
TGTGCCGGAAGCACAGGGCGGGAGACCCAGTACTTC
CAGSTGRETQYF
>TRBV7-2|TRBD1|.|TRBJ1-2
TGTGCCAGCAGCTTAGAGACAGGGCGGGGCTACACCTTC
CASSLETGRGYTF
>TRBV2|TRBD1|few|TRBJ2-7
TGTGCCAGTTATACACGGGACAGCTACGAGCAGTACTTC
CASYTRDSYEQYF
>TRBV9|TRBD2|.|TRBJ2-7
TGTGCCAGCAGCGTAGCTGGGACTAGCGGCTACGAGCAGTACTTC
CASSVAGTSGYEQYF
>TRBV19|.|.|TRBJ1-1
TGTGCCAGTAGACAGTTGAACACTGAAGCTTTCTTT
CASRQLNTEAFF
>TRBV3-1/TRBV3-2|TRBD2|.|TRBJ2-1
TGTGCCAGCAGCCCCGAGGGACTAGCGGGGATATCCTACAATGAGCAGTTCTTC
CASSPEGLAGISYNEQFF
>TRBV27|.|.|TRBJ1-5
TGTGCCAGCAGTTGGAAGCGGGATCAGCCCCAGCATTTT
CASSWKRDQPQHF
>TRBV24-1|.|.|TRBJ2-2
TGTGCCACCTTCGCAGAGAACACCGGGGAGCTGTTTTTT
CATFAENTGELFF
>TRBV2|.|.|TRBJ1-1
TGTGCCAGCAGTGATGGGGTTCGGGCTGGAGGCCAAGGCACTGAAGCTTTCTTT
CASSDGVRAGGQGTEAFF
>TRBV7-9|.|.|TRBJ2-5
TGTGCCAGCAGCTTGGGGGTGGGGGCAGAAGAGACCCAGTACTTC
CASSLGVGAEETQYF
>TRBV27|.|.|TRBJ2-3
TGTGCCAGCAGTATCCGCCCCGGTTACACAGATACGCAGTATTTT
CASSIRPGYTDTQYF
>TRBV6-5|.|.|TRBJ1-1
TGTGCCAGCAGTTATGATCGGACTGAAGCTTTCTTT
CASSYDRTEAFF
>TRBV4-1|.|.|TRBJ2-2
TGCGCCAGCAGCCATCGGGTTCCCGGGGAGCTGTTTTTT
CASSHRVPGELFF
>TRBV11-3|TRBD2|.|TRBJ2-7
TGTGCCAGCAGCCCCCCGAAGCGGGGCTCCTACGAGCAGTACTTC
CASSPPKRGSYEQYF
>TRBV6-2/TRBV6-3|TRBD1|.|TRBJ2-3
TGTGCCAGCAGCTCCACCACAGGGGGTTACACAGATACGCAGTATTTT
CASSSTTGGYTDTQYF
>TRBV29-1|TRBD1|.|TRBJ2-7
TGCAGCGTAGCCGGGACAGGGGGCACCTACGAGCAGTACTTC
CSVAGTGGTYEQYF
>TRBV11-3|TRBD1|.|TRBJ2-7
TGTGCCAGCACGGCAGGGGGCCGCTACGAGCAGTACTTC
CASTAGGRYEQYF
>TRBV7-9|.|.|TRBJ1-5
TGTGCCAGCAAGGCAGGGAATCAGCCCCAGCATTTT
CASKAGNQPQHF
>TRBV2|.|.|TRBJ2-2
TGTGCCAGCAGTGAAATTGAGGTCTCGAACACCGGGGAGCTGTTTTTT
CASSEIEVSNTGELFF
>TRBV7-9|TRBD1|once|TRBJ2-6
TGTGCCAGCAGCTCGTGGACAGGGTTCACAGGGGCCAACGTCCTGACTTTC
CASSSWTGFTGANVLTF
>TRBV11-2|.|few|TRBJ1-2
TGTGCCAGCAGCCCCGTTGGGGGGTGGAACTATGGCTACACCTTC
CASSPVGGWNYGYTF
>TRBV6-1|.|.|TRBJ1-2
TGTGCCAGCAGTGATTTAAATAACTATGGCTACACCTTC
CASSDLNNYGYTF
>TRBV18|TRBD2|.|TRBJ2-1
TGTGCCAGCTCACCACTCGGGGGGAGCTCCTACAATGAGCAGTTCTTC
CASSPLGGSSYNEQFF
>TRBV5-1|TRBD1|.|TRBJ1-4
TGCGCCAGCAGCGAGGGACAGGGTAATGAAAAACTGTTTTTT
CASSEGQGNEKLFF
>TRBV18|.|once|TRBJ2-5
TGTGCCAGCTCACCACCGGGAGCAGAGACCCAGTACTTC
CASSPPGAETQYF
>TRBV9|TRBD2|few|TRBJ2-1
TGTGCCAGCAGCGTATTAAGCGGGACCTACAATGAGCAGTTCTTC
CASSVLSGTYNEQFF